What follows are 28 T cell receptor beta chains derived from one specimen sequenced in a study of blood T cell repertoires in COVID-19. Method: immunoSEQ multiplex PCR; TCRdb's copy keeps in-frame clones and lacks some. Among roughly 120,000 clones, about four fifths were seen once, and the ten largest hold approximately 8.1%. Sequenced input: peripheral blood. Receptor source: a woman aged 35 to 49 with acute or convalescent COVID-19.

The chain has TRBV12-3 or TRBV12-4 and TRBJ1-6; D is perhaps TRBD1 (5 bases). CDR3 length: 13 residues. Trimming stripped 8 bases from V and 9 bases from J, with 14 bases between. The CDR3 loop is CASGLNGGSPLHF. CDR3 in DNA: TGTGCCAGCGGCCTCAACGGGGGTTCACCCCTCCACTTT.

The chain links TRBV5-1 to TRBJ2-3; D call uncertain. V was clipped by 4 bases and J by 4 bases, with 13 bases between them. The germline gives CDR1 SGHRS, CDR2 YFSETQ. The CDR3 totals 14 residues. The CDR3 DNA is TGCGCCAGCAGCAGGTCCCCAGGCGCAGATACGCAGTATTTT. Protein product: CASSRSPGADTQYF.

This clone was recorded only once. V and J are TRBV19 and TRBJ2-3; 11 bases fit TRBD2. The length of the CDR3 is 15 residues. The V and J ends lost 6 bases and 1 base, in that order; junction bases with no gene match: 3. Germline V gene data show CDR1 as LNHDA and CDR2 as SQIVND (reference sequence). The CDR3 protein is CASSVLAGGTDTQYF. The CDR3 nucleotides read TGTGCCAGTAGCGTACTAGCGGGGGGCACAGATACGCAGTATTTT. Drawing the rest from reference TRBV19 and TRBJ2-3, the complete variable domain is DGGITQSPKYLFRKEGQNVTLSCEQNLNHDAMYWYRQDPGQGLRLIYYSQIVNDFQKGDIAEGYSVSREKKESFPLTVTSAQKNPTAFYLCASSVLAGGTDTQYFGPGTRLTVL.

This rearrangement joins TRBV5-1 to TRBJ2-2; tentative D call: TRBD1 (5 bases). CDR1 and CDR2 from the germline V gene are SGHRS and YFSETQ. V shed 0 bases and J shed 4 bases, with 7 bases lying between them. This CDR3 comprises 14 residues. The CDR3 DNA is TGCGCCAGCAGCTTGGGACAGCCCACCGGGGAGCTGTTTTTT. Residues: CASSLGQPTGELFF.

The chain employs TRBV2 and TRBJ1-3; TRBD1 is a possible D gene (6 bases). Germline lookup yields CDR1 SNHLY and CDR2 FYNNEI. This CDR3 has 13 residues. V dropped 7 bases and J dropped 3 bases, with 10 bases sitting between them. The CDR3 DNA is TGTGCCAGCAACAGGGCGGGTGGAAACACCATATATTTT. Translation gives CASNRAGGNTIYF.

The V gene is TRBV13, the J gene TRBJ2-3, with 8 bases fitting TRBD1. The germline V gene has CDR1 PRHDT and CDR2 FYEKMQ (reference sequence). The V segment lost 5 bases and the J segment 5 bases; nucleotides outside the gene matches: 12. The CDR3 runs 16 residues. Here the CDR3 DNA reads TGTGCCAGCAGCCGGGACCGCACAGGGGGTGTAGATACGCAGTATTTT. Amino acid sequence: CASSRDRTGGVDTQYF.

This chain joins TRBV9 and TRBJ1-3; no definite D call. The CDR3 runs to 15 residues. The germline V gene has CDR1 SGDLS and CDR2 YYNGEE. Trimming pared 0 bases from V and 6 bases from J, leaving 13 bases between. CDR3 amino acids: CASSVGIASLNTIYF. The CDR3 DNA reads TGTGCCAGCAGCGTAGGGATAGCTTCTCTAAACACCATATATTTT. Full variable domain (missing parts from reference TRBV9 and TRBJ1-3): DSGVTQTPKHLITATGQRVTLRCSPRSGDLSVYWYQQSLDQGLQFLIQYYNGEERAKGNILERFSAQQFPDLHSELNLSSLELGDSALYFCASSVGIASLNTIYFGEGSWLTVV.

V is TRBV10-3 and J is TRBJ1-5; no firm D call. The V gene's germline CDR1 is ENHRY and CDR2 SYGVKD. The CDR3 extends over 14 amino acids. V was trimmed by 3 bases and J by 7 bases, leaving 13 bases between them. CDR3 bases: TGTGCCATCAGTGAACCCCCAGAGGGCCAGCCCCAGCATTTT. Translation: CAISEPPEGQPQHF.

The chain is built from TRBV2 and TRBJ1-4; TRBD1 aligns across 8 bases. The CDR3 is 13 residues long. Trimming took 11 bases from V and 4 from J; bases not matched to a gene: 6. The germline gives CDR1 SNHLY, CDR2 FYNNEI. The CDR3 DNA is TGTGCCGGAAACAGGGGGGTTAATGAAAAACTGTTTTTT. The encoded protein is CAGNRGVNEKLFF.

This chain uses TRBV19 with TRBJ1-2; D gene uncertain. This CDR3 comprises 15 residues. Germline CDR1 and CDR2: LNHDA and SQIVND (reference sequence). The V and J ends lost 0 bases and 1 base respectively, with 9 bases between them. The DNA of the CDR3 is TGTGCCAGTAGTATAGACAGAAAGAATAACTATGGCTACACCTTC. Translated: CASSIDRKNNYGYTF.

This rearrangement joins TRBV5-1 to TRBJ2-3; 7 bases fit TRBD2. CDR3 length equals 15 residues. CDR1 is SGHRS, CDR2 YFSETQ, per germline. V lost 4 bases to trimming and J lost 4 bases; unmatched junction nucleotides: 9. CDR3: CASSQSGDKADTQYF. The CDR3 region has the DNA TGCGCCAGCAGCCAAAGCGGGGATAAGGCAGATACGCAGTATTTT. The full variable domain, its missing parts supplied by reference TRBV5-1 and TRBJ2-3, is KAGVTQTPRYLIKTRGQQVTLSCSPISGHRSVSWYQQTPGQGLQFLFEYFSETQRNKGNFPGRFSGRQFSNSRSEMNVSTLELGDSALYLCASSQSGDKADTQYFGPGTRLTVL.

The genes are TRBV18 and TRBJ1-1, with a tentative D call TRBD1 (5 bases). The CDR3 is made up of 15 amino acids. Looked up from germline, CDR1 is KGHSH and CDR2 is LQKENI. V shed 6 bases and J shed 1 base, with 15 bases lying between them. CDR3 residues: CASSKWGGKNTEAFF. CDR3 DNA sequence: TGTGCCAGCTCCAAATGGGGCGGGAAGAACACTGAAGCTTTCTTT. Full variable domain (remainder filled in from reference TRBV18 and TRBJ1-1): NAGVMQNPRHLVRRRGQEARLRCSPMKGHSHVYWYRQLPEEGLKFMVYLQKENIIDESGMPKERFSAEFPKEGPSILRIQQVVRGDSAAYFCASSKWGGKNTEAFFGQGTRLTVV.

CDR3 nucleotides: TGTGCCAGCAGCCCGGGAGGGGTATTCAATGAGCAGTTCTTC. It yields the protein CASSPGGVFNEQFF. This sequence joins TRBV7-2 and TRBJ2-1; 8 bases are shared with TRBD2. V shed 5 bases, J shed 6 bases, and the junction held 6 bases outside the gene matches. The germline CDR1 and CDR2 sequences are SGHTA and FQGNSA. The CDR3 runs 14 residues.

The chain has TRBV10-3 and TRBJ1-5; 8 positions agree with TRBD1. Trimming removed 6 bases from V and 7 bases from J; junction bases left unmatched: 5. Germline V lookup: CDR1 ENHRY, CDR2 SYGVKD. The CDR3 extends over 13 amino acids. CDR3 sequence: CAIRQGAWQPQHF. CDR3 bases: TGTGCCATCAGGCAGGGGGCGTGGCAGCCCCAGCATTTT.

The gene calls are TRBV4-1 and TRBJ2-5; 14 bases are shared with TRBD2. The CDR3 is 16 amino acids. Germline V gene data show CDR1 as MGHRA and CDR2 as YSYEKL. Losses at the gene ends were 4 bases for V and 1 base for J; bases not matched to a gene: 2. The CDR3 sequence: CASSRTSGGPQETQYF. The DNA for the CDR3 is TGCGCCAGCAGCCGGACTAGCGGGGGGCCCCAAGAGACCCAGTACTTC.

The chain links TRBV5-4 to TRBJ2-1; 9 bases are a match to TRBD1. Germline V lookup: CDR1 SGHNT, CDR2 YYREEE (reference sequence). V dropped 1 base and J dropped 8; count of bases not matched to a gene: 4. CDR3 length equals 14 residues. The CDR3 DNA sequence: TGTGCCAGCAGCTTGACAGGGGGCATTCATGAGCAGTTCTTC. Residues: CASSLTGGIHEQFF. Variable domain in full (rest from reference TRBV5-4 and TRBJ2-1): ETGVTQSPTHLIKTRGQQVTLRCSSQSGHNTVSWYQQALGQGPQFIFQYYREEENGRGNFPPRFSGLQFPNYSSELNVNALELDDSALYLCASSLTGGIHEQFFGPGTRLTVL.

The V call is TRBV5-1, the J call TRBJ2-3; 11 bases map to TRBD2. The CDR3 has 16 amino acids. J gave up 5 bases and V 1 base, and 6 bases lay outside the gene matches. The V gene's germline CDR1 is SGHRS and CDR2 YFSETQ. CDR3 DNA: TGCGCCAGCAGCTTGCTGACTAGCGGGGCGGAAGATACGCAGTATTTT. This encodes CASSLLTSGAEDTQYF.

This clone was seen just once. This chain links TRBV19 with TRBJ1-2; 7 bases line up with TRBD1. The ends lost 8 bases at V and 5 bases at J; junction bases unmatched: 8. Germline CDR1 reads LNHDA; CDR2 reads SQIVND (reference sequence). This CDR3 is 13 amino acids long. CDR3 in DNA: TGTGCCAGTCGAGTTGAGGGGGCATATGGCTACACCTTC. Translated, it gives CASRVEGAYGYTF.

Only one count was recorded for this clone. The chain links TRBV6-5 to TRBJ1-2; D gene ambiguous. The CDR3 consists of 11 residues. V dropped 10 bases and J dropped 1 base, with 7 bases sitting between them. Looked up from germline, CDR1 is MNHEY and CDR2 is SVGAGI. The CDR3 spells CATYLNYGYTF. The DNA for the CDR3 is TGTGCCACCTACCTTAACTATGGCTACACCTTC.

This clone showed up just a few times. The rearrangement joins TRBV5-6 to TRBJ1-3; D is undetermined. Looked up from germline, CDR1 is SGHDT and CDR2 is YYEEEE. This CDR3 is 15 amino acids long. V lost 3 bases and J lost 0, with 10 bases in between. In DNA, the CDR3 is TGTGCCAGCAGCTCCCCTCGTAGCTCTGGAAACACCATATATTTT. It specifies CASSSPRSSGNTIYF.

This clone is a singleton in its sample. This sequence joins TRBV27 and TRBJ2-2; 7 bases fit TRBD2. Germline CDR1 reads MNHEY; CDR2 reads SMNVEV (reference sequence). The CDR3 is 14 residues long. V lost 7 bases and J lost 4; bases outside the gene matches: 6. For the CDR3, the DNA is TGTGCCAGCAACCGGAGGGAGGGCACCGGGGAGCTGTTTTTT. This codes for CASNRREGTGELFF.

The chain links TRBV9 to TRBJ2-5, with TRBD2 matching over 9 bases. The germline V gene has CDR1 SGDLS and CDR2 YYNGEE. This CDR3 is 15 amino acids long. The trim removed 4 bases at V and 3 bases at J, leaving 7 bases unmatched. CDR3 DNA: TGTGCCAGCAGCCCTATGAGCGGGGGGAAAGAGACCCAGTACTTC. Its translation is CASSPMSGGKETQYF.

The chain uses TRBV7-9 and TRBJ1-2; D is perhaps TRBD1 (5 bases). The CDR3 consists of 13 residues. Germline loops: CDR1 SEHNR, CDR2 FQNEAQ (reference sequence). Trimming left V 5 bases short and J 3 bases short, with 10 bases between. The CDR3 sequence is CASSHGTDYGYTF. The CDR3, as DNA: TGTGCCAGCAGCCACGGGACTGACTATGGCTACACCTTC. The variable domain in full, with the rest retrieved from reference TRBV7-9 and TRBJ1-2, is DTGVSQNPRHKITKRGQNVTFRCDPISEHNRLYWYRQTLGQGPEFLTYFQNEAQLEKSRLLSDRFSAERPKGSFSTLEIQRTEQGDSAMYLCASSHGTDYGYTFGSGTRLTVV.

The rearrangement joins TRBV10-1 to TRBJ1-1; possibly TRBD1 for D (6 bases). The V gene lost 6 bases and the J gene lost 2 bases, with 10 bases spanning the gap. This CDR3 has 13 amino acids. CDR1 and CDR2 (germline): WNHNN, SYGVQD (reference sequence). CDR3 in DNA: TGCGCCAGCAGAAGGGACATTAACACTGAAGCTTTCTTT. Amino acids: CASRRDINTEAFF.

The CDR3 region has the DNA TGTGCCAGCAGACACAGGGGGGACACCGGGGAGCTGTTTTTT. Encoded protein: CASRHRGDTGELFF. V gene TRBV2 combines with J gene TRBJ2-2; 8 nucleotides align to TRBD1. Germline lookup yields CDR1 SNHLY and CDR2 FYNNEI. The V gene end was trimmed by 6 bases and the J gene end by 3 bases; junction bases not matched to a gene: 3. The CDR3 contains 14 residues. The entire variable domain, with the rest obtained from reference TRBV2 and TRBJ2-2, is as follows: EPEVTQTPSHQVTQMGQEVILRCVPISNHLYFYWYRQILGQKVEFLVSFYNNEISEKSEIFDDQFSVERPDGSNFTLKIRSTKLEDSAMYFCASRHRGDTGELFFGEGSRLTVL.

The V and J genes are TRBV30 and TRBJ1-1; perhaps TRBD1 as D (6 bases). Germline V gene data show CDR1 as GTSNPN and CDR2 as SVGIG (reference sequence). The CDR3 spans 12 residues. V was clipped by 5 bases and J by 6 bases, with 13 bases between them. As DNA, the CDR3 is TGTGCCTGGGGCACAGGGTACCCTGAAGCTTTCTTT. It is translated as CAWGTGYPEAFF.

The DNA for the CDR3 is TGTGCCAGCAGCCAAGGAGAAGGCCTCCCGGGAAGTGGCTACACCTTC. Residues: CASSQGEGLPGSGYTF. The V call is TRBV14, the J call TRBJ1-2; no clear D. Germline CDR1 reads SGHDN; CDR2 reads FVKESK. CDR3 size: 16 residues. V was clipped by 1 base and J by 7 bases, with 19 bases between them. Looking up the rest from reference TRBV14 and TRBJ1-2 gives the full variable domain: EAGVTQFPSHSVIEKGQTVTLRCDPISGHDNLYWYRRVMGKEIKFLLHFVKESKQDESGMPNNRFLAERTGGTYSTLKVQPAELEDSGVYFCASSQGEGLPGSGYTFGSGTRLTVV.

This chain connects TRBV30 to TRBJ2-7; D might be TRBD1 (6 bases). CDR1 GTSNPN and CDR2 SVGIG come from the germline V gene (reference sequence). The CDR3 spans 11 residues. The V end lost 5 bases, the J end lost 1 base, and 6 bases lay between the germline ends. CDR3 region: CAWGTSYEQYF. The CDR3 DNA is TGTGCCTGGGGGACATCCTACGAGCAGTACTTC.